These 27 T cell receptor beta chains were all obtained from the same sample, sequenced in a study of OX40 agonist ivuxolimab in advanced cancers. The method was immunoSEQ multiplex PCR; TCRdb's version includes in-frame clones alone and lacks a portion of them. The sample holds 70,000 to 90,000 clones, 85% to 90% seen once. This specimen consisted of CD4+ or CD8+ T cells sorted from blood, obtained in a trial of the OX40 agonist ivuxolimab. The receptors come from an adult with an advanced solid tumor such as melanoma, head and neck, liver or kidney cancer.

The gene calls are TRBV27 and TRBJ2-7; D may be TRBD2 (5 bases). V was clipped by 3 bases and J by 1 base, with 7 bases between them. CDR1 MNHEY and CDR2 SMNVEV come from the germline V gene (reference sequence). The CDR3 length is 13 residues. CDR3 in amino acids: CASSFAGSYEQYF. In DNA form, the CDR3 reads TGTGCCAGCAGTTTTGCGGGTTCCTACGAGCAGTACTTC.

This chain links TRBV4-2 with TRBJ1-2; 9 nucleotides align to TRBD1. This CDR3 has 15 residues. Germline assignment: CDR1 LGHNA and CDR2 YNFKEQ. With V trimmed by 0 bases and J by 4 bases, 3 bases remained unmatched. CDR3 region: CASSQEGQGSYGYTF. The CDR3, as DNA: TGTGCCAGCAGCCAAGAGGGACAGGGCTCCTATGGCTACACCTTC.

The V and J genes are TRBV15 and TRBJ1-5, with no clear D. From germline, CDR1 is LNHNV and CDR2 YYDKDF (reference sequence). V shed 1 base and J shed 5 bases, with 6 bases lying between them. The CDR3 sequence is 13 residues long. In nucleotides, the CDR3 is TGTGCCACCAGCAGAGGATCAGATCAGCCCCAGCATTTT. Its protein is CATSRGSDQPQHF. Full variable domain (outside the CDR3, taken from reference TRBV15 and TRBJ1-5): DAMVIQNPRYQVTQFGKPVTLSCSQTLNHNVMYWYQQKSSQAPKLLFHYYDKDFNNEADTPDNFQSRRPNTSFCFLDIRSPGLGDTAMYLCATSRGSDQPQHFGDGTRLSIL.

This chain joins TRBV18 and TRBJ2-5; 9 positions match TRBD1. Gene TRBJ2-7 matches the end of the DNA better, so the J call may be wrong. Germline V CDR1 and CDR2: KGHSH, LQKENI. The length of the CDR3 is 18 residues. CDR3 nucleotide sequence: TGTGCCAGCTCAAGCCGGGACAGGGAACGGCGAAGGTCCTACGAGCAGTACTTC. Protein sequence: CASSSRDRERRRSYEQYF.

This chain connects TRBV5-1 to TRBJ1-2; D possibly corresponds to TRBD1 (5 bases). This CDR3 region has 13 residues. Trimming shortened V by 0 bases and J by 5 bases, and 8 bases separated the two germline ends. Germline V CDR1 and CDR2: SGHRS, YFSETQ. As DNA, the CDR3 is TGCGCCAGCAGCTTGGTAGCAGGGTATGGCTACACCTTC. Its translation is CASSLVAGYGYTF.

In DNA, the CDR3 is TGTGCCAGTAGTATCCGGGACAGGGGGGGGTCAGATACGCAGTATTTT. This translates into CASSIRDRGGSDTQYF. V is TRBV19 and J is TRBJ2-3; 11 bases align to TRBD1. The CDR3 has 16 amino acids. V trimming: 3 bases; J trimming: 4 bases; junction bases outside the gene matches: 6. CDR1 is LNHDA, CDR2 SQIVND, per germline (reference sequence).

This clone was seen once. The CDR3 spells CASSQSGTTDTQYF. The CDR3 coding sequence is TGTGCCAGCAGCCAAAGCGGGACTACAGATACGCAGTATTTT. This chain uses TRBV7-3 with TRBJ2-3; 7 bases map to TRBD2. CDR3 length: 14 amino acids. V shed 5 bases, J shed 3 bases, and the junction held 5 bases outside the gene matches. Germline values: CDR1 SGHTA, CDR2 FQGTGA.

A remark on this clone: At one of its ends the junction is not consistent with the germline gene, which may arise from a read error. V gene TRBV29-1 combines with J gene TRBJ2-3; D remains unclear. Germline V gene lookup returns CDR1 SQVTM and CDR2 ANQGSEA. There are 11 residues in the CDR3. The CDR3 DNA reads TGCAGCGCTGAAAACACAGATACGCAGTATTTT. Protein product: CSAENTDTQYF.

The genes are TRBV29-1 and TRBJ1-1; perhaps TRBD1 as D (5 bases). V was trimmed by 4 bases and J by 3 bases, leaving 12 bases between them. Germline CDR1 is SQVTM and CDR2 is ANQGSEA. The CDR3 extends over 13 amino acids. Here the CDR3 reads CSVARVGDTEAFF. For the CDR3, the DNA is TGCAGCGTTGCAAGGGTGGGGGACACTGAAGCTTTCTTT.

This clone came up a few times. The CDR3 is CAWSVGREGPDTQYF. In DNA, the CDR3 is TGTGCCTGGAGTGTCGGGCGGGAGGGCCCAGATACGCAGTATTTT. The V call is TRBV30, the J call TRBJ2-3; 9 bases fit TRBD2. Germline trimming cut 0 bases from V and 4 bases from J; bases unmatched to any gene: 5. The CDR3 extends over 15 amino acids. Germline V gives CDR1 GTSNPN, CDR2 SVGIG (reference sequence).

This clone was counted a single time. This sequence joins TRBV6-1 and TRBJ1-4; 7 positions agree with TRBD1. The germline V gene encodes CDR1 MNHNS and CDR2 SASEGT. This CDR3 is built from 14 residues. The trim removed 7 bases at V and 7 bases at J, leaving 9 bases unmatched. DNA of the CDR3: TGTGCCAGCATCAGAGAGGGACAGTTTGAAAAACTGTTTTTT. Protein product: CASIREGQFEKLFF.

This sequence joins TRBV6-4 and TRBJ2-1; TRBD2 matches 14 bases. This CDR3 contains 17 residues. Germline assignment: CDR1 MRHNA and CDR2 SNTAGT. Trimming took 4 bases from V and 7 from J; bases not matched to a gene: 9. The CDR3 nucleotides are TGTGCCAGCAGTGGCGAGACTAGCGGGAGGGGGAGGAATGAGCAGTTCTTC. Encoded protein: CASSGETSGRGRNEQFF.

The rearrangement uses TRBV30 and TRBJ1-4; D is perhaps TRBD1 (6 bases). The CDR3 runs to 15 residues. The V and J ends lost 3 bases and 1 base respectively, with 12 bases between them. Germline loops: CDR1 GTSNPN, CDR2 SVGIG (reference sequence). The CDR3 DNA reads as TGTGCCTGGAGGGGGGGCGGAGGAACTAATGAAAAACTGTTTTTT. This codes for CAWRGGGGTNEKLFF.

The chain joins TRBV5-1 to TRBJ2-7; D possibly uses TRBD1 or TRBD2 (5 bases each). This CDR3 has 15 amino acids. Germline lookup yields CDR1 SGHRS and CDR2 YFSETQ. V lost 5 bases, J lost 0 bases, and 15 bases lay in between. The CDR3 region is CASRPNAGTSYEQYF. The CDR3 DNA is TGCGCCAGCAGACCCAACGCAGGGACCTCCTACGAGCAGTACTTC.

CDR3 region: CASSLGAGGYTDTQYF. Written as DNA, the CDR3 is TGTGCCAGCAGCTTAGGGGCGGGCGGTTACACAGATACGCAGTATTTT. The chain joins TRBV11-2 to TRBJ2-3; D might be TRBD2 (5 bases). This CDR3 contains 16 residues. Germline-derived CDR1 and CDR2 are SGHAT and FQNNGV. Trimming pared 1 base from V and 2 bases from J, leaving 13 bases between.

V gene TRBV6-5 combines with J gene TRBJ2-4, with a tentative D call TRBD2 (5 bases). This CDR3 comprises 16 residues. Germline V gene sequence: CDR1 MNHEY, CDR2 SVGAGI. V dropped 4 bases and J dropped 0 bases, with 13 bases sitting between them. The CDR3 sequence: CASSSPGILAKNIQYF. CDR3 coding DNA: TGTGCCAGCAGTTCCCCGGGGATTCTAGCCAAAAACATTCAGTACTTC.

CDR3 in DNA: TGTGCCAGCAGCCCGCAGGCGGCGAAACCCAGCACAGATACGCAGTATTTT. As protein: CASSPQAAKPSTDTQYF. The rearrangement links TRBV7-9 to TRBJ2-3, with D unclear. CDR1 is SEHNR and CDR2 is FQNEAQ in the germline V gene (reference sequence). V gave up 5 bases and J gave up 0 bases, with 18 bases separating them. The CDR3 contains 17 residues.

V usage is TRBV19 and J usage is TRBJ1-1, with D perhaps matching TRBD1 (5 bases). CDR1 is LNHDA and CDR2 is SQIVND in the germline V gene (reference sequence). This CDR3 is built from 13 residues. Between the trimmed V and J ends, which lost 0 bases and 3 bases, there was a span of 5 bases. CDR3 loop: CASSIDRDTEAFF. The CDR3 region has the DNA TGTGCCAGTAGTATAGACAGGGACACTGAAGCTTTCTTT.

This chain joins TRBV6-5 and TRBJ1-5, with 7 bases lining up with TRBD1. The germline V gene encodes CDR1 MNHEY and CDR2 SVGAGI. This CDR3 spans 15 amino acids. The ends lost 8 bases at V and 6 bases at J; junction bases unmatched: 13. The CDR3 sequence is CASAGTAGPSQPQHF. CDR3 sequence (DNA): TGTGCCAGCGCTGGGACAGCCGGGCCAAGTCAGCCCCAGCATTTT.

This sequence joins TRBV14 and TRBJ2-7, with a tentative D call TRBD2 (5 bases). The CDR3 covers 16 residues. V was clipped by 1 base and J by 0 bases, with 13 bases between them. Germline values: CDR1 SGHDN, CDR2 FVKESK. The CDR3 sequence is CASSQVGGRSSYEQYF. The CDR3 coding sequence is TGTGCCAGCAGCCAAGTAGGAGGCAGGAGCTCCTACGAGCAGTACTTC.

This clone was seen only once. The V call is TRBV14, the J call TRBJ2-7; 13 bases are a match to TRBD2. V gave up 4 bases and J gave up 3 bases; unmatched junction bases: 12. The CDR3 has 18 amino acids. Per germline, CDR1 SGHDN and CDR2 FVKESK. Here the CDR3 reads CASSLTGLAGEGYYEQYF. The DNA for the CDR3 is TGTGCCAGCAGCCTAACTGGACTAGCGGGAGAGGGCTACTACGAGCAGTACTTC.

This chain links TRBV30 with TRBJ1-2; no clear D gene. The germline V and J ends were trimmed by 7 bases and 7 bases, with 10 bases remaining between them. This CDR3 is built from 10 residues. In germline, CDR1 is GTSNPN, CDR2 SVGIG (reference sequence). The CDR3 DNA reads as TGTGCCTTCTTGGAGAGTGGCTACACCTTC. It codes for CAFLESGYTF.

This chain uses TRBV7-2 with TRBJ2-3; maybe TRBD1 (5 bases). Trimming shortened V by 0 bases and J by 1 base, and 11 bases separated the two germline ends. Germline V gene lookup returns CDR1 SGHTA and CDR2 FQGNSA. The CDR3 contains 16 residues. DNA of the CDR3: TGTGCCAGCAGCTTAGCAGGGGCCTCTGGCACAGATACGCAGTATTTT. This codes for CASSLAGASGTDTQYF.

The chain combines TRBV10-2 with TRBJ2-7, with D maybe TRBD1 (6 bases). The germline V gene has CDR1 WSHSY and CDR2 SAAADI. The V end was cut by 7 bases, the J end by 2 bases, with 9 bases between. This CDR3 is 12 amino acids long. CDR3 sequence: CASISGAYEQYF. The CDR3 DNA sequence: TGCGCCAGCATATCAGGGGCCTACGAGCAGTACTTC.

V gene TRBV6-1 combines with J gene TRBJ2-5; 7 nucleotides match TRBD2. J gave up 5 bases and V 2 bases, and 5 bases lay outside the gene matches. The germline gives CDR1 MNHNS, CDR2 SASEGT. The CDR3 contains 14 residues. CDR3 in amino acids: CASSEPGRVETQYF. The CDR3 nucleotides read TGTGCCAGCAGTGAACCAGGGAGGGTCGAGACCCAGTACTTC.

The chain employs TRBV28 and TRBJ2-3; D is unclear. The CDR3 is 15 residues long. The germline CDR1 and CDR2 sequences are MDHEN and SYDVKM. V dropped 6 bases and J dropped 0 bases, with 13 bases sitting between them. The CDR3 region has the DNA TGTGCCAGCAGCCCCTGGGAATCGAGCACAGATACGCAGTATTTT. Translating gives CASSPWESSTDTQYF. The full variable domain, with the rest looked up from reference TRBV28 and TRBJ2-3, is DVKVTQSSRYLVKRTGEKVFLECVQDMDHENMFWYRQDPGLGLRLIYFSYDVKMKEKGDIPEGYSVSREKKERFSLILESASTNQTSMYLCASSPWESSTDTQYFGPGTRLTVL.

This chain uses TRBV28 with TRBJ2-5, with 8 bases lining up with TRBD1. The DNA matches TRBJ2-7 better at its end, which makes the J call doubtful. Per the germline V gene, CDR1 is MDHEN and CDR2 is SYDVKM. The CDR3 contains 16 residues. As DNA, the CDR3 is TGTGCCAGCAGTTCCCCCAGGGGGCCTAGCTCCTACGAGCAGTACTTC. Amino acids: CASSSPRGPSSYEQYF.